A single sample is the source of the 17 T cell receptor beta chains below, sequenced in a study of blood T cell repertoires in COVID-19. Sequenced by immunoSEQ multiplex PCR; TCRdb stores in-frame clones only, minus some. The sample contains a few hundred thousand clones, approximately 80% of which appear only once. Material: peripheral blood. These TCRs come from a man in his forties or fifties with active or convalescent COVID-19.

The chain is built from TRBV15 and TRBJ1-1; D gene unclear. The germline CDR1 and CDR2 sequences are LNHNV and YYDKDF (reference sequence). V was shortened by 3 bases and J by 0 bases, with 17 bases between the two germline ends. There are 17 residues in the CDR3. CDR3 residues: CATSSSGRGPMNTEAFF. In DNA, the CDR3 is TGTGCCACCAGCAGCTCCGGGCGGGGTCCGATGAACACTGAAGCTTTCTTT.

The chain links TRBV4-1 to TRBJ2-2; D is unclear. The CDR3 spans 15 residues. V lost 0 bases and J lost 6, with 11 bases in between. The germline gives CDR1 MGHRA, CDR2 YSYEKL. The CDR3 bases are TGCGCCAGCAGCCAAGACCCCGGGTACGCCGGGGAGCTGTTTTTT. Its protein is CASSQDPGYAGELFF.

Comments on this clone: The sample carries other DNA sequences with the same CDR3. The rearrangement links TRBV18 to TRBJ1-3; unclear D gene. V was trimmed by 2 bases and J by 0 bases, leaving 5 bases between them. Germline V gene sequence: CDR1 KGHSH, CDR2 LQKENI. CDR3 length: 14 residues. CDR3 protein: CASSPNSSGNTIYF. CDR3 nucleotides: TGTGCCAGCTCACCAAACAGCTCTGGAAACACCATATATTTT.

The chain links TRBV7-9 to TRBJ1-2; the match to TRBD1 covers 8 bases. V dropped 4 bases and J dropped 3; count of bases not matched to a gene: 13. CDR1 is SEHNR and CDR2 is FQNEAQ in the germline V gene (reference sequence). The CDR3 runs 17 residues. CDR3 nucleotides: TGTGCCAGCAGCTCGACTACGACAGGGGTAAAGGACTATGGCTACACCTTC. Protein product: CASSSTTTGVKDYGYTF.

V usage is TRBV28 and J usage is TRBJ1-1, with 9 bases fitting TRBD1. Germline V gene data show CDR1 as MDHEN and CDR2 as SYDVKM. Trimming removed 7 bases from V and 5 bases from J; junction bases left unmatched: 11. The CDR3 consists of 15 residues. This CDR3 reads CASIFSGTGPTEAFF. CDR3 DNA: TGTGCCAGCATTTTCTCCGGGACAGGGCCAACTGAAGCTTTCTTT.

This clone appeared a single time. The chain is built from TRBV7-9 and TRBJ1-2; D perhaps matches TRBD1 (5 bases). Germline V lookup: CDR1 SEHNR, CDR2 FQNEAQ (reference sequence). V was clipped by 5 bases and J by 4 bases, with 11 bases between them. The CDR3 has 13 amino acids. CDR3 bases: TGTGCCAGCAGCACGGGACTACCCTATGGCTACACCTTC. This gives the protein CASSTGLPYGYTF.

The chain is built from TRBV28 and TRBJ1-5; D unclear. The CDR3 consists of 17 residues. The V gene lost 3 bases and the J gene lost 5 bases, with 20 bases spanning the gap. Germline loops: CDR1 MDHEN, CDR2 SYDVKM. The CDR3 DNA reads as TGTGCCAGCAGTTTCTTAGGGAGAGGAATTCGTGATCAGCCCCAGCATTTT. Amino acid sequence: CASSFLGRGIRDQPQHF.

This clone was recorded once. The chain joins TRBV11-2 to TRBJ2-5; TRBD1 matches at 9 bases. CDR3 length equals 13 residues. Germline loops: CDR1 SGHAT, CDR2 FQNNGV. Trimming at V came to 4 bases and at J to 5 bases, leaving 2 bases not matched to a gene. CDR3 region: CASSSGTGETQYF. DNA of the CDR3: TGTGCCAGCAGCTCCGGGACAGGGGAGACCCAGTACTTC.

The genes are TRBV2 and TRBJ1-6, with D possibly being TRBD1 (5 bases). The CDR3 has 15 residues. Looked up from germline, CDR1 is SNHLY and CDR2 is FYNNEI. V gave up 3 bases and J gave up 6 bases, with 12 bases separating them. CDR3 sequence (DNA): TGTGCCAGCAGTGAGGAAAGACAGCGTAATTCACCCCTCCACTTT. It translates to CASSEERQRNSPLHF. Combining the CDR3 with reference TRBV2 and TRBJ1-6 gives the whole variable domain EPEVTQTPSHQVTQMGQEVILRCVPISNHLYFYWYRQILGQKVEFLVSFYNNEISEKSEIFDDQFSVERPDGSNFTLKIRSTKLEDSAMYFCASSEERQRNSPLHFGNGTRLTVT.

Turning to this clone: Other DNA sequences from this sample encode an identical CDR3 as well. This chain connects TRBV20-1 to TRBJ1-2; no definite D call. V shed 3 bases and J shed 2 bases, with 7 bases lying between them. CDR1 is DFQATT and CDR2 is SNEGSKA in the germline V gene (reference sequence). The CDR3 consists of 12 residues. DNA of the CDR3: TGCAGTGCTAGTGGTCAGAACTATGGCTACACCTTC. It is translated as CSASGQNYGYTF.

The CDR3 spells CASSAGQPHQPQHF. The CDR3 coding sequence is TGTGCCAGCAGCGCCGGACAGCCTCATCAGCCCCAGCATTTT. The rearrangement uses TRBV9 and TRBJ1-5, with a possible D match to TRBD1 (6 bases). The CDR3 is made up of 14 amino acids. CDR1 is SGDLS, CDR2 YYNGEE, per germline. V lost 3 bases to trimming and J lost 5 bases, with 12 bases between them. Based on the CDR3 plus reference TRBV9 and TRBJ1-5, the full variable domain is DSGVTQTPKHLITATGQRVTLRCSPRSGDLSVYWYQQSLDQGLQFLIQYYNGEERAKGNILERFSAQQFPDLHSELNLSSLELGDSALYFCASSAGQPHQPQHFGDGTRLSIL.

The chain couples TRBV10-1 to TRBJ2-3; TRBD2 matches 10 bases. This CDR3 comprises 15 residues. The V gene end was trimmed by 9 bases and the J gene end by 1 base; junction bases not matched to a gene: 7. Germline V gives CDR1 WNHNN, CDR2 SYGVQD (reference sequence). This CDR3 reads CASNSSGGRTDTQYF. The CDR3 DNA sequence: TGCGCCAGTAACAGTAGCGGGGGGCGCACAGATACGCAGTATTTT.

The DNA of the CDR3 is TGTGCCATCAGTGAGGGGCAGGGGGCGCGAGGCTACACCTTC. Residues: CAISEGQGARGYTF. This chain connects TRBV10-3 to TRBJ1-2; TRBD1 matches 8 bases. Per germline, CDR1 ENHRY and CDR2 SYGVKD. After removal of 2 bases from V and 8 bases from J, the junction contained 7 bases not matched to a gene. This CDR3 has 14 amino acids.

The rearrangement links TRBV5-1 to TRBJ2-7, with D perhaps matching TRBD1 (6 bases). Trimming cost V 5 bases and J 2 bases, with 17 bases left between them. CDR1 and CDR2 (germline): SGHRS, YFSETQ. The CDR3 has 15 amino acids. The CDR3 sequence: CASSITDSATYEQYV. CDR3 nucleotide sequence: TGCGCCAGCAGTATAACGGACAGTGCGACCTACGAGCAGTACGTC.

The chain recombines TRBV5-1 with TRBJ2-1; 13 nucleotides line up with TRBD2. The V gene end was trimmed by 0 bases and the J gene end by 8 bases; junction bases not matched to a gene: 5. This CDR3 spans 16 amino acids. Germline V gives CDR1 SGHRS, CDR2 YFSETQ. CDR3 in DNA: TGCGCCAGCAGCTTGGGACTAGCGGGAGGTAGCCATGAGCAGTTCTTC. Residues: CASSLGLAGGSHEQFF.

The rearrangement links TRBV9 to TRBJ2-1; 12 bases are a match to TRBD2. Germline lookup yields CDR1 SGDLS and CDR2 YYNGEE. Losses at the gene ends were 0 bases for V and 8 bases for J; bases not matched to a gene: 3. The CDR3 is 15 residues long. The DNA of the CDR3 is TGTGCCAGCAGCGTAGCTAGCGGGGGGGCCCATGAGCAGTTCTTC. Encoded protein: CASSVASGGAHEQFF.

Concerning this clone: The sample has other DNA sequences that encode this CDR3 too. V and J are TRBV6-6 and TRBJ1-5; 8 nucleotides align to TRBD1. V was pared by 2 bases and J by 3 bases, with 6 bases of the junction left unmatched. Germline assignment: CDR1 MNHNY and CDR2 SVGAGI (reference sequence). The CDR3 has 16 amino acids. The CDR3 nucleotides are TGTGCCAGCAGTTACCCCAGGACAGGGTCCAATCAGCCCCAGCATTTT. It codes for CASSYPRTGSNQPQHF.